This is a list of T cell receptor beta chains from one sample in a study of patients and donors after allogeneic stem cell transplantation. TCRdb itself ran the RT-PCR reads through MiXCR, one entry per CDR3 protein. The table includes more than 850,000 distinct CDR3 sequences, more than 15% detected once. Specimen: blood, either unsorted or a sorted T cell fraction (not recorded which). Receptor source: a human donor who was either an allogeneic HSCT recipient or a stem cell or donor lymphocyte infusion donor (not recorded which). It is not recorded whose cells these are; they may come from a transplant donor. CDR3s include the opening cysteine and the closing phenylalanine or tryptophan. A D gene is named only where the DNA matches it firmly. Size tells how often a clone was seen (once, few, many) or the class of an expanded clone, and some rows leave it out.

>.|TRBV9|.|TRBJ2-1
CASSVGARKGTNEQFF
>TRBD2|TRBV4-1|few|TRBJ2-7
CASSQGEGGRFYEQYF
>.|TRBV7-3|many|TRBJ2-1
CASSFSVGEQFF
>.|TRBV28|few|TRBJ2-1
CASSPRARQFF
>TRBD1|TRBV5-6|many|TRBJ2-3
CASSGDRGDTQYF
>.|TRBV9|.|TRBJ2-7
CASSVDGGTEQYF
>.|TRBV20-1|few|TRBJ1-3
CSARDHSGQSSGNTIYF
>.|TRBV7-9|many|TRBJ1-2
CASSLGSSYGYTF
>.|TRBV20-1|.|TRBJ2-7
CSARPPGGISYEQYF
>.|TRBV12-3/TRBV12-4|many|TRBJ2-7
CASSPGTYEQYF
>.|TRBV10-3|.|TRBJ1-1
CAISESGGRNTEAFF
>TRBD1|TRBV15|.|TRBJ1-5
CATSRDLGQGANQPQHF
>.|TRBV10-3|.|TRBJ1-2
CAISLSDRNGYTF
>.|TRBV12-3/TRBV12-4|many|TRBJ1-3
CASSPRQVSGNTIYF
>.|TRBV10-3|.|TRBJ2-4
CAISEKSSGRNIQYF
>TRBD2|TRBV28|.|TRBJ2-3
CASSLPLAGGPRTDTQYF
>TRBD1|TRBV27|few|TRBJ2-7
CASSLYRDSIEYF
>.|TRBV29-1|.|TRBJ2-7
CSARITNYEQYF
>.|TRBV9|.|TRBJ1-2
CASSVGGSAYGYTF
>TRBD2|TRBV20-1|few|TRBJ2-1
CSAFAGTSGAYNEQFF
>.|TRBV5-1|few|TRBJ1-2
CASTRDTASNYGYTF
>.|TRBV7-2|few|TRBJ2-3
CASSFGVSAGSTDTQYF
>TRBD1|TRBV10-3|.|TRBJ1-6
CAISGQDRGLNSPLHF
>.|TRBV11-2|.|TRBJ2-2
CASSLRLFSTGELFF
>TRBD1|TRBV5-1|.|TRBJ2-7
CASSPREGVRGSYEQYF
>.|TRBV7-9|.|TRBJ1-2
CASSLGPGQPGDDYTF
>.|TRBV7-2|.|TRBJ1-1
CASSLNRPSPSAEAFF
>.|TRBV7-3|many|TRBJ2-3
CASSSQSTDTQYF
>.|TRBV29-1|.|TRBJ2-1
CSAVERTPSYNEQFF
>TRBD2|TRBV27|.|TRBJ2-5
CASSFSSGGRETQYF
>TRBD1|TRBV7-9|few|TRBJ2-1
CASSFGQGAVNEQFF